This T cell receptor beta chain was captured in a study of cytomegalovirus exposure and HLA in healthy donors. About the study: It was reported in a later analysis that the same platform had been used for the approximately 110 validation repertoires as for the approximately 700 first-cohort repertoires.

V gave up 3 bases and J gave up 0 bases, with 16 bases separating them. Germline-derived CDR1 and CDR2 are SGDLS and YYNGEE. This CDR3 comprises 16 residues. Study-level findings and limits: Most TCR sequences were seen very rarely across donors, but some public TCRs occurred in many. It was reportedly the case that the classifier diagnosed cytomegalovirus status with high specificity and sensitivity.

Some clones are missing from TCRdb's copy, which holds only in-frame ones; the method was immunoSEQ multiplex PCR. The data show roughly 76,000 clones, with 94% seen just once and 1.5% to 1.7% held by the top ten. Notes on this clone: As yet, its antigen is unknown.

Donors were drawn from the approximately 120-subject validation cohort, separate from the approximately 670-subject first cohort. The chain employs TRBV9 and TRBJ2-7, with D maybe TRBD1 (5 bases). This clonotype was obtained from a man younger than 35 in good health and CMV-seropositive. Input material: PBMCs. The DNA for the CDR3 is TGTGCCAGCAGCGAACGCAGGGAACTTAGCTCCTACGAGCAGTACTTC. Translated: CASSERRELSSYEQYF.